Listed here are 28 T cell receptor beta chains from one sample, sequenced in a study of CD8 T cells in ankylosing spondylitis. TCRdb used MiXCR to reprocess the 5' RACE reads, holding one entry per CDR3 protein. The sample lists hundreds of thousands of distinct CDR3 sequences, 20% occurring once. Sequencing used blood, either unsorted or a sorted T cell fraction (not recorded which). All receptors come from a female donor with ankylosing spondylitis or in good health (not recorded which).

The CDR3 DNA sequence: TGTGCCGTGGGGACTCTTCGGGGAGATACGCAGTATTTT. It specifies CAVGTLRGDTQYF. The chain has TRBV24-1 and TRBJ2-3; possibly TRBD2 for D (6 bases). Trimming took off 12 bases at V and 5 bases at J, with 17 bases between the two ends. The CDR3 covers 13 residues. Per germline, CDR1 KGHDR and CDR2 SFDVKD.

J is TRBJ2-1 and V is TRBV12-3 or TRBV12-4; 11 nucleotides agree with TRBD2. V gave up 4 bases and J gave up 10 bases; unmatched junction bases: 9. CDR3 size: 15 residues. The CDR3 loop is CASSSIAGGPREQFF. The CDR3 DNA sequence: TGTGCCAGCAGTTCTATAGCGGGAGGGCCCAGGGAGCAGTTCTTC.

This clonotype has more than one count but fewer than ten. The rearrangement joins TRBV6-5 to TRBJ1-6; tentative D call: TRBD1 (5 bases). Germline lookup yields CDR1 MNHEY and CDR2 SVGAGI. The length of the CDR3 is 14 residues. Deletions cut 2 bases from V and 10 bases from J, with 12 bases between. The CDR3 DNA is TGTGCCAGCAGTTACAGGGGTGGAGTCTCACCCCTCCACTTT. Translation gives CASSYRGGVSPLHF.

The gene calls are TRBV19 and TRBJ2-1; a weak D match, TRBD2 (7 bases). This CDR3 has 13 residues. V was pared by 10 bases and J by 9 bases, with 19 bases between. The germline CDR1 and CDR2 sequences are LNHDA and SQIVND (reference sequence). CDR3 sequence: CAIEGRGSGEQFF. The DNA of the CDR3 is TGTGCCATCGAAGGGAGGGGGAGTGGTGAGCAGTTCTTC.

This clonotype was observed a handful of times. The gene calls are TRBV25-1 and TRBJ2-3; possibly TRBD1 for D (5 bases). V was trimmed by 3 bases and J by 9 bases, leaving 13 bases between them. The CDR3 has 13 amino acids. In germline, CDR1 is MGHDK, CDR2 SYGVNS. The DNA of the CDR3 is TGTGCCAGCAGTGATGGCAGTCCAGGGACGCAGTATTTT. Residues: CASSDGSPGTQYF.

Only a few counts were recorded for this clonotype. V gene TRBV18 combines with J gene TRBJ2-7; no definite D call. The CDR3 consists of 13 residues. Trimming removed 5 bases at V and 2 bases at J, with 10 bases between. CDR1 is KGHSH and CDR2 is LQKENI in the germline V gene. The CDR3, as DNA: TGTGCCAGCTCATCGGTGTCCCCCTACGAGCAGTACTTC. Translation: CASSSVSPYEQYF.

This clonotype was seen ten or more times. The chain carries TRBV9 and TRBJ1-2; a weak D match, TRBD1 (5 bases). The CDR3 runs to 12 residues. Between the trimmed V and J ends, which lost 6 bases and 2 bases, there was a span of 8 bases. Germline V gives CDR1 SGDLS, CDR2 YYNGEE. CDR3 nucleotide sequence: TGTGCCAGCACCAACAGGAACTATGGCTACACCTTC. This gives the protein CASTNRNYGYTF.

At least ten counts were recorded for this clonotype. Here the CDR3 reads CASSLYSNQPQHF. The CDR3 DNA reads as TGTGCCAGCAGCCTTTATAGCAATCAGCCCCAGCATTTT. The V gene is TRBV5-6, the J gene TRBJ1-5; D unclear. V lost 4 bases to trimming and J lost 0 bases, with 5 bases between them. Germline CDR1 is SGHDT and CDR2 is YYEEEE. The CDR3 runs to 13 residues. The complete variable domain, with remaining parts taken from reference TRBV5-6 and TRBJ1-5, reads DAGVTQSPTHLIKTRGQQVTLRCSPKSGHDTVSWYQQALGQGPQFIFQYYEEEERQRGNFPDRFSGHQFPNYSSELNVNALLLGDSALYLCASSLYSNQPQHFGDGTRLSIL.

The rearrangement joins TRBV10-1 to TRBJ2-3; a possible D gene is TRBD2 (5 bases). Deletions cut 2 bases from V and 2 bases from J, with 11 bases between. The CDR3 has 15 residues. Germline V lookup: CDR1 WNHNN, CDR2 SYGVQD (reference sequence). Here the CDR3 DNA reads TGCGCCAGCAGTGAGCTAGCCGGATCCACAGATACGCAGTATTTT. Encoded protein: CASSELAGSTDTQYF.

This clonotype was picked up many times. The chain links TRBV29-1 to TRBJ1-5; perhaps TRBD1 as D (6 bases). Trimming removed 7 bases at V and 7 bases at J, with 17 bases between. The CDR3 covers 13 residues. CDR1 SQVTM and CDR2 ANQGSEA come from the germline V gene. The CDR3 region has the DNA TGCAGCGCCAGAGAAGGGGGAGGACAGCCCCAGCATTTT. Translating gives CSAREGGGQPQHF.

The chain combines TRBV6-1 with TRBJ1-2; TRBD1 agrees at 7 bases. The CDR3 runs 14 residues. Germline CDR1 reads MNHNS; CDR2 reads SASEGT. V was clipped by 7 bases and J by 3 bases; unmatched bases: 8. The DNA for the CDR3 is TGTGCCAGCAAACTGGGAGGGGGCGACTATGGCTACACCTTC. This gives the protein CASKLGGGDYGYTF.

This clonotype was counted a few times. The chain has TRBV11-1 and TRBJ2-2; 7 bases line up with TRBD1. Trimming cost V 3 bases and J 0 bases; bases outside gene matches: 13. The length of the CDR3 is 19 residues. The germline V gene encodes CDR1 SGHAT and CDR2 FQDESV (reference sequence). As DNA, the CDR3 is TGTGCCAGCAGCTTTAAGGTTCGGGACAGCTCTACGAACACCGGGGAGCTGTTTTTT. This sequence encodes CASSFKVRDSSTNTGELFF.

This clonotype was seen a few times. This rearrangement joins TRBV4-3 to TRBJ2-7; D is unclear. The germline V gene encodes CDR1 LGHNA and CDR2 YSLEER. CDR3 length: 14 residues. V lost 4 bases and J 6 bases, leaving 16 bases between the germline ends. CDR3 amino acids: CASSRDRYYLEQYF. CDR3 DNA sequence: TGCGCCAGCAGCCGAGATAGATATTACCTCGAGCAGTACTTC.

The rearrangement links TRBV5-1 to TRBJ2-7; 8 nucleotides align to TRBD2. Trimming cost V 4 bases and J 2 bases; bases outside gene matches: 5. Germline lookup yields CDR1 SGHRS and CDR2 YFSETQ. The CDR3 sequence is 14 residues long. In DNA, the CDR3 is TGCGCCAGCAGCCATAGCGGGAATCCCTACGAGCAGTACTTC. Translated, it gives CASSHSGNPYEQYF.

This clonotype was detected ten times or more. This chain joins TRBV12-3 or TRBV12-4 and TRBJ1-5, with D possibly matching TRBD1 (5 bases). The CDR3 contains 14 residues. V shed 6 bases and J shed 5 bases, with 14 bases lying between them. The CDR3 region has the DNA TGTGCCAGCAGCTCGGGACGAGGATATCAGCCCCAGCATTTT. Its translation is CASSSGRGYQPQHF.

This clonotype has just a few counts. V is TRBV20-1 and J is TRBJ1-4; perhaps TRBD1 as D (5 bases). The CDR3 length is 15 residues. The germline gives CDR1 DFQATT, CDR2 SNEGSKA (reference sequence). Trimming removed 8 bases at V and 7 bases at J, with 23 bases between. CDR3 sequence: CSTQPGTGYSEKLFF. The CDR3 bases are TGCAGTACCCAACCAGGGACTGGGTATAGTGAAAAACTGTTTTTT.

This clonotype was found many times. The J gene is TRBJ2-7, the V gene TRBV29-1; 10 bases match TRBD1. Unmatched junction bases numbered 4, after V lost 5 bases and J lost 3 bases. The V gene's germline CDR1 is SQVTM and CDR2 ANQGSEA. The CDR3 is 13 residues long. CDR3 nucleotides: TGCAGCGTTCGACAGGGGGCCTTCTACGAGCAGTACTTC. Amino acid sequence: CSVRQGAFYEQYF.

The chain couples TRBV6-4 to TRBJ2-1; D is unclear. Trimming removed 0 bases at V and 11 bases at J, with 14 bases between. The CDR3 is 14 residues long. Germline assignment: CDR1 MRHNA and CDR2 SNTAGT. This CDR3 reads CASSDSGSKPQQFF. The DNA for the CDR3 is TGTGCCAGCAGTGACTCGGGTTCCAAGCCCCAGCAGTTCTTC.

This chain connects TRBV15 to TRBJ1-5; D uncertain. The CDR3 sequence is 15 residues long. The V gene's germline CDR1 is LNHNV and CDR2 YYDKDF (reference sequence). The V and J ends lost 0 bases and 7 bases respectively, with 13 bases between them. The CDR3 DNA reads TGTGCCACCAGCAGAGACCAGGAGGTAGGGCAGCCCCAGCATTTT. Its translation is CATSRDQEVGQPQHF.

This clonotype turned up a few times. This chain uses TRBV6-1 with TRBJ2-6; 8 nucleotides align to TRBD1. Germline loops: CDR1 MNHNS, CDR2 SASEGT. The CDR3 extends over 18 amino acids. Trimming took 5 bases from V and 0 from J; bases not matched to a gene: 9. This CDR3 reads CASSSAGTGISGANVLTF. The CDR3 nucleotides read TGTGCCAGCAGTAGCGCCGGGACAGGAATCTCTGGGGCCAACGTCCTGACTTTC.

This clonotype came up a few times. The rearrangement joins TRBV6-6 to TRBJ1-5; D possibly corresponds to TRBD1 (5 bases). With 2 bases removed from V and 6 bases from J, the gap between germline ends came to 8 bases. Germline V gene lookup returns CDR1 MNHNY and CDR2 SVGAGI (reference sequence). The CDR3 contains 13 residues. The CDR3 region has the DNA TGTGCCAGCAGTTACGCCAGGGTTCAGCCCCAGCATTTT. Protein sequence: CASSYARVQPQHF.

This clonotype appeared a few times. The chain is built from TRBV6-1 and TRBJ2-4; TRBD2 might be the D (6 bases). V lost 6 bases and J 2 bases, leaving 11 bases between the germline ends. Germline V gene lookup returns CDR1 MNHNS and CDR2 SASEGT. This CDR3 spans 14 amino acids. This CDR3 is CASRDRGSKNIQYF. CDR3 in DNA: TGTGCCAGCAGAGATCGGGGGTCCAAAAACATTCAGTACTTC.

The chain uses TRBV7-9 and TRBJ2-1; 8 bases match TRBD1. J gave up 8 bases and V 0 bases, and 6 bases lay outside the gene matches. This CDR3 has 15 residues. Per germline, CDR1 SEHNR and CDR2 FQNEAQ (reference sequence). This CDR3 reads CASSLALDRAHEQFF. CDR3 DNA: TGTGCCAGCAGCTTAGCCCTGGACAGGGCCCATGAGCAGTTCTTC.

This clonotype has only a few counts. V gene TRBV28 combines with J gene TRBJ2-1; 8 nucleotides align to TRBD2. CDR3 size: 18 residues. V lost 5 bases, J lost 5 bases, and 17 bases stayed unmatched. CDR1 is MDHEN and CDR2 is SYDVKM in the germline V gene. The CDR3 spells CASSVYGTRVVVDNEQFF. The CDR3 bases are TGTGCCAGCAGTGTTTACGGGACTAGGGTAGTTGTGGACAATGAGCAGTTCTTC.

The chain recombines TRBV2 with TRBJ1-1, with D possibly TRBD1 on 5 matching bases. Trimming took off 7 bases at V and 4 bases at J, with 13 bases between the two ends. Germline lookup yields CDR1 SNHLY and CDR2 FYNNEI. CDR3 size: 13 residues. CDR3 bases: TGTGCCAGCACCCGGGTGGGGGGCACTGAAGCTTTCTTT. Amino acid sequence: CASTRVGGTEAFF.

The DNA for the CDR3 is TGCAGTGCTACGTCCGCAGATACGCAGTATTTT. As protein: CSATSADTQYF. V gene TRBV20-1 combines with J gene TRBJ2-3, with D unclear. The CDR3 spans 11 residues. The ends were cut back, 4 bases at V and 4 bases at J, with 6 bases in the middle. CDR1 is DFQATT and CDR2 is SNEGSKA in the germline V gene (reference sequence).

V is TRBV6-1 and J is TRBJ1-1; TRBD1 is a possible D gene (6 bases). The CDR3 runs to 14 residues. V lost 6 bases and J 4 bases, leaving 15 bases between the germline ends. Germline CDR1 and CDR2: MNHNS and SASEGT. In DNA form, the CDR3 reads TGTGCCAGCAGGGCCGCGGGGGGCGCCACTGAAGCTTTCTTT. Its translation: CASRAAGGATEAFF.

This clonotype was seen only a few times. The chain recombines TRBV6-2 or TRBV6-3 with TRBJ1-2; D is unclear. V was pared by 7 bases and J by 0 bases, with 15 bases between. The CDR3 totals 15 residues. The germline V gene encodes CDR1 MNHEY and CDR2 SVGEGT. CDR3 residues: CASTRLKGSNYGYTF. For the CDR3, the DNA is TGTGCCAGCACTCGGCTAAAGGGATCTAACTATGGCTACACCTTC.